Listed here are 32 T cell receptor beta chains from one sample, sequenced in a study of blood T cell repertoires in COVID-19. The assay was immunoSEQ multiplex PCR, and TCRdb's table has in-frame clones only and misses some. The repertoire holds tens of thousands of clones, with 75% to 90% as singletons. The sample consisted of peripheral blood. The receptors originated from a human donor in a cohort sampled during active COVID-19.

This chain joins TRBV15 and TRBJ2-2, with 11 positions matching TRBD2. Germline V gene sequence: CDR1 LNHNV, CDR2 YYDKDF (reference sequence). This CDR3 region has 17 residues. V was pared by 1 base and J by 7 bases, with 8 bases of the junction left unmatched. CDR3 DNA: TGTGCCACCAGCAGAGTCCCGACTAGCGGGAAGGACGGGGAGCTGTTTTTT. It encodes CATSRVPTSGKDGELFF. The variable domain in full, with the rest retrieved from reference TRBV15 and TRBJ2-2, is DAMVIQNPRYQVTQFGKPVTLSCSQTLNHNVMYWYQQKSSQAPKLLFHYYDKDFNNEADTPDNFQSRRPNTSFCFLDIRSPGLGDTAMYLCATSRVPTSGKDGELFFGEGSRLTVL.

V and J are TRBV5-1 and TRBJ1-1; TRBD1 matches at 7 bases. The CDR3 totals 15 residues. Losses at the gene ends were 5 bases for V and 0 bases for J; bases not matched to a gene: 7. In germline, CDR1 is SGHRS, CDR2 YFSETQ. CDR3 sequence reads: CASSNTGQLNTEAFF. In nucleotides, the CDR3 is TGCGCCAGCAGTAATACGGGACAGTTGAACACTGAAGCTTTCTTT.

The J gene is TRBJ2-1, the V gene TRBV7-9; D gene uncertain. Trimming took 6 bases from V and 0 from J, leaving 9 bases between them. The CDR3 is made up of 14 amino acids. CDR1 and CDR2 from the germline V gene are SEHNR and FQNEAQ (reference sequence). The CDR3 loop is CASRTESSYNEQFF. The CDR3 nucleotides are TGTGCCAGCAGAACAGAGAGCTCCTACAATGAGCAGTTCTTC.

The chain recombines TRBV6-4 with TRBJ2-3; 8 bases are shared with TRBD1. CDR1 is MRHNA and CDR2 is SNTAGT in the germline V gene. This CDR3 is built from 14 residues. V dropped 3 bases and J dropped 3; count of bases not matched to a gene: 2. CDR3 coding DNA: TGTGCCAGCAGTGAACAGGGGGGAACAGATACGCAGTATTTT. The encoded protein is CASSEQGGTDTQYF.

This chain connects TRBV7-9 to TRBJ2-7; D is perhaps TRBD2 (5 bases). The germline CDR1 and CDR2 sequences are SEHNR and FQNEAQ (reference sequence). Deletions cut 5 bases from V and 5 bases from J, with 10 bases between. There are 12 residues in the CDR3. The CDR3 DNA reads TGTGCCAGCAGCCCCATGGGAGACGAGCAGTACTTC. This gives the protein CASSPMGDEQYF.

This chain connects TRBV10-3 to TRBJ1-2; TRBD1 matches at 10 bases. J lost 6 bases, V lost 6 bases, and 10 bases had no gene match. The CDR3 length is 15 residues. Germline CDR1 is ENHRY and CDR2 is SYGVKD. CDR3 in amino acids: CAIRLFGTGEDGYTF. The CDR3 nucleotides read TGTGCCATCAGACTATTCGGGACAGGGGAGGATGGCTACACCTTC.

The V and J genes are TRBV9 and TRBJ1-2, with TRBD1 matching over 7 bases. Germline values: CDR1 SGDLS, CDR2 YYNGEE. Germline trimming cut 2 bases from V and 3 bases from J; bases unmatched to any gene: 4. CDR3 length: 14 residues. The CDR3 DNA follows: TGTGCCAGCAGCGTCCCCGGGACAGACTATGGCTACACCTTC. Translated, it gives CASSVPGTDYGYTF. Full variable domain (remainder filled in from reference TRBV9 and TRBJ1-2): DSGVTQTPKHLITATGQRVTLRCSPRSGDLSVYWYQQSLDQGLQFLIQYYNGEERAKGNILERFSAQQFPDLHSELNLSSLELGDSALYFCASSVPGTDYGYTFGSGTRLTVV.

This clone occurred a few times. The rearrangement joins TRBV30 to TRBJ1-5, with D unresolved. Germline CDR1 GTSNPN, CDR2 SVGIG (reference sequence). V shed 6 bases and J shed 1 base, with 4 bases lying between them. CDR3 length: 11 residues. This chain's CDR3 is CACGSNQPQHF. CDR3 DNA: TGTGCCTGCGGGAGCAATCAGCCCCAGCATTTT. Full variable domain (outside the CDR3, taken from reference TRBV30 and TRBJ1-5): SQTIHQWPATLVQPVGSPLSLECTVEGTSNPNLYWYRQAAGRGLQLLFYSVGIGQISSEVPQNLSASRPQDRQFILSSKKLLLSDSGFYLCACGSNQPQHFGDGTRLSIL.

The V gene is TRBV7-2, the J gene TRBJ1-2; no clear D. This CDR3 contains 15 residues. V was clipped by 1 base and J by 6 bases, with 15 bases between them. CDR1 is SGHTA and CDR2 is FQGNSA in the germline V gene. This chain's CDR3 is CASSLDSNFVNGYTF. In DNA, the CDR3 is TGTGCCAGCAGCTTAGATTCTAATTTTGTTAATGGCTACACCTTC.

The chain is built from TRBV5-1 and TRBJ2-3; D is possibly TRBD1 (6 bases). V shed 0 bases and J shed 6 bases, with 11 bases lying between them. This CDR3 contains 14 residues. Germline V CDR1 and CDR2: SGHRS, YFSETQ. CDR3 sequence: CASSLAGQGDTQYF. The CDR3 DNA reads TGCGCCAGCAGCTTGGCCGGCCAGGGGGATACGCAGTATTTT.

The chain carries TRBV6-5 and TRBJ1-2; D possibly corresponds to TRBD1 (5 bases). Germline V gene sequence: CDR1 MNHEY, CDR2 SVGAGI. Deletions cut 2 bases from V and 2 bases from J, with 9 bases between. CDR3 length equals 14 residues. The CDR3 DNA is TGTGCCAGCAGTTACACCGACAGCAACTATGGCTACACCTTC. It is translated as CASSYTDSNYGYTF.

The chain recombines TRBV7-2 with TRBJ2-7; 8 bases agree with TRBD2. Germline trimming cut 3 bases from V and 1 base from J; bases unmatched to any gene: 5. Germline loops: CDR1 SGHTA, CDR2 FQGNSA. The CDR3 spans 15 residues. The CDR3 coding sequence is TGTGCCAGCAGCTTCGCGGGAGGTTCTTCCTACGAGCAGTACTTC. This encodes CASSFAGGSSYEQYF. The full variable domain, its missing parts supplied by reference TRBV7-2 and TRBJ2-7, is GAGVSQSPSNKVTEKGKDVELRCDPISGHTALYWYRQSLGQGLEFLIYFQGNSAPDKSGLPSDRFSAERTGGSVSTLTIQRTQQEDSAVYLCASSFAGGSSYEQYFGPGTRLTVT.

The gene calls are TRBV10-3 and TRBJ2-1; 9 bases align to TRBD2. This CDR3 has 15 amino acids. Per germline, CDR1 ENHRY and CDR2 SYGVKD. Germline trimming cut 3 bases from V and 7 bases from J; bases unmatched to any gene: 7. The CDR3 sequence is CAISDGAAGGNEQFF. In DNA, the CDR3 is TGTGCCATCAGTGATGGAGCGGCGGGAGGGAATGAGCAGTTCTTC.

The chain joins TRBV9 to TRBJ2-3; tentatively, D is TRBD2 (6 bases). CDR3 size: 12 residues. V was shortened by 0 bases and J by 9 bases, with 8 bases between the two germline ends. Per germline, CDR1 SGDLS and CDR2 YYNGEE. Written as DNA, the CDR3 is TGTGCCAGCAGCGTAGGGGGAGGAACGCAGTATTTT. Residues: CASSVGGGTQYF.

The chain recombines TRBV3-1 (or the pseudogene TRBV3-2) with TRBJ1-5; D is ambiguous. The CDR3 totals 13 residues. The V end was cut by 5 bases, the J end by 4 bases, with 9 bases between. Germline V gene lookup returns CDR1 LGHDT and CDR2 YNNKEL (reference sequence). As DNA, the CDR3 is TGTGCCAGCAGCTTAACAGCTAATCAGCCCCAGCATTTT. Protein sequence: CASSLTANQPQHF.

The chain recombines TRBV7-8 with TRBJ1-4; D possibly corresponds to TRBD1 (5 bases). The length of the CDR3 is 12 residues. Germline values: CDR1 SGHVS, CDR2 FQNEAQ. V was clipped by 3 bases and J by 6 bases, with 5 bases between them. The CDR3 spells CASSFRDEKLFF. CDR3 bases: TGTGCCAGCAGCTTCAGGGATGAAAAACTGTTTTTT. Variable domain in full (rest from reference TRBV7-8 and TRBJ1-4): GAGVSQSPRYKVAKRGQDVALRCDPISGHVSLFWYQQALGQGPEFLTYFQNEAQLDKSGLPSDRFFAERPEGSVSTLKIQRTQQEDSAVYLCASSFRDEKLFFGSGTQLSVL.

The chain couples TRBV28 to TRBJ1-2; a possible D gene is TRBD1 (5 bases). The CDR3 is made up of 16 amino acids. Germline V gene sequence: CDR1 MDHEN, CDR2 SYDVKM. The V and J ends lost 3 bases and 5 bases respectively, with 19 bases between them. The CDR3 bases are TGTGCCAGCAGTTTGGGGGGTGTGGGGGTGTTATATGGCTACACCTTC. It is translated as CASSLGGVGVLYGYTF.

V usage is TRBV9 and J usage is TRBJ2-1, with TRBD1 as a possible D gene (5 bases). CDR3 size: 16 residues. Germline CDR1 is SGDLS and CDR2 is YYNGEE. Deletions cut 4 bases from V and 5 bases from J, with 19 bases between. The DNA for the CDR3 is TGTGCCAGCAGCAGGAGTCCCCCCAGGGCCGACAATGAGCAGTTCTTC. This translates into CASSRSPPRADNEQFF.

This chain connects TRBV6-5 to TRBJ2-7; 11 nucleotides match TRBD2. The CDR3 has 14 residues. The V gene end was trimmed by 8 bases and the J gene end by 5 bases; junction bases not matched to a gene: 8. From germline, CDR1 is MNHEY and CDR2 SVGAGI. This CDR3 reads CASRQLAGVNEQYF. The CDR3 bases are TGTGCCAGCCGCCAACTAGCGGGAGTTAACGAGCAGTACTTC.

The rearrangement joins TRBV29-1 to TRBJ1-2, with no clear D. Trimming cost V 1 base and J 9 bases, with 9 bases left between them. The CDR3 covers 11 residues. CDR1 is SQVTM and CDR2 is ANQGSEA in the germline V gene. The CDR3 is CSVEGRYSYTF. CDR3 DNA: TGCAGCGTTGAAGGCAGGTACAGCTACACCTTC.

V is TRBV18 and J is TRBJ2-1; 8 bases line up with TRBD2. Looked up from germline, CDR1 is KGHSH and CDR2 is LQKENI. V lost 3 bases, J lost 5 bases, and 6 bases stayed unmatched. The CDR3 has 15 residues. The CDR3 spells CASSPIAGFNNEQFF. The CDR3 DNA follows: TGTGCCAGCTCACCCATAGCGGGATTTAACAATGAGCAGTTCTTC.

V is TRBV11-2 and J is TRBJ1-2; D may be TRBD1 (5 bases). The CDR3 consists of 14 residues. The V gene's germline CDR1 is SGHAT and CDR2 FQNNGV. The V gene lost 4 bases and the J gene lost 4 bases, with 13 bases spanning the gap. CDR3 bases: TGTGCCAGCAGCTCCCCCGGAGGGACCTATGGCTACACCTTC. Its protein product is CASSSPGGTYGYTF.

The J gene is TRBJ2-5, the V gene TRBV10-2; D remains ambiguous. Trimming stripped 5 bases from V and 5 bases from J, with 6 bases between. The CDR3 contains 11 residues. Germline V gives CDR1 WSHSY, CDR2 SAAADI. CDR3 region: CASSPSETQYF. CDR3 coding DNA: TGCGCCAGCAGTCCATCCGAGACCCAGTACTTC.

This chain's CDR3 is CASSIGAGYEQYF. The CDR3 bases are TGTGCCAGTAGTATAGGGGCGGGTTACGAGCAGTACTTC. This chain connects TRBV19 to TRBJ2-7, with a possible D match to TRBD2 (5 bases). The V end lost 1 base, the J end lost 4 bases, and 8 bases lay between the germline ends. The CDR3 sequence is 13 residues long. Germline values: CDR1 LNHDA, CDR2 SQIVND (reference sequence).

The chain recombines TRBV3-1 (or the pseudogene TRBV3-2) with TRBJ2-5, with a possible D match to TRBD2 (6 bases). The CDR3 consists of 14 residues. V was pared by 1 base and J by 4 bases, with 10 bases between. Germline V CDR1 and CDR2: LGHDT, YNNKEL (reference sequence). The CDR3 nucleotides are TGTGCCAGCAGCCAAGTCGGACTATTAGAGACCCAGTACTTC. Protein: CASSQVGLLETQYF.

The chain combines TRBV4-2 with TRBJ1-3; 8 nucleotides line up with TRBD1. Germline values: CDR1 LGHNA, CDR2 YNFKEQ. The CDR3 runs to 17 residues. V shed 0 bases, J shed 3 bases, and the junction held 7 bases outside the gene matches. CDR3 sequence (DNA): TGTGCCAGCAGCCAAGACACCCAGGGGGCACGTGGAAACACCATATATTTT. Translated: CASSQDTQGARGNTIYF.

This chain uses TRBV3-1 (or the pseudogene TRBV3-2) with TRBJ2-7; 12 bases are shared with TRBD2. The ends lost 3 bases at V and 0 bases at J; junction bases unmatched: 6. From germline, CDR1 is LGHDT and CDR2 YNNKEL (reference sequence). The length of the CDR3 is 17 residues. CDR3 DNA sequence: TGTGCCAGCAGCCACGGGACTAGCGGGCCGAGCTCCTACGAGCAGTACTTC. This gives the protein CASSHGTSGPSSYEQYF.

The chain couples TRBV18 to TRBJ1-2; TRBD1 might be the D (6 bases). V lost 2 bases and J 4 bases, leaving 17 bases between the germline ends. The CDR3 totals 16 residues. CDR1 is KGHSH, CDR2 LQKENI, per germline. CDR3 in DNA: TGTGCCAGCTCACCATTTGAACAGGGCGGCGGCTATGGCTACACCTTC. Translated, it gives CASSPFEQGGGYGYTF. The entire variable domain, with the rest obtained from reference TRBV18 and TRBJ1-2, is as follows: NAGVMQNPRHLVRRRGQEARLRCSPMKGHSHVYWYRQLPEEGLKFMVYLQKENIIDESGMPKERFSAEFPKEGPSILRIQQVVRGDSAAYFCASSPFEQGGGYGYTFGSGTRLTVV.

This chain uses TRBV27 with TRBJ2-1, with TRBD2 matching 7 bases. This CDR3 has 15 amino acids. The germline V gene has CDR1 MNHEY and CDR2 SMNVEV (reference sequence). V gave up 8 bases and J gave up 2 bases; unmatched junction bases: 9. CDR3 residues: CASGTTKIPYNEQFF. CDR3 DNA: TGTGCCAGCGGGACTACCAAAATACCCTACAATGAGCAGTTCTTC.

The V call is TRBV21-1, the J call TRBJ1-2. TRBV21-1 is described as a pseudogene. CDR3 length equals 13 residues. CDR3 loop: CASSNGREYGYTF. For the CDR3, the DNA is TGTGCCAGCAGCAACGGGAGGGAATATGGCTACACCTTC.

The chain is built from TRBV24-1 and TRBJ1-1; a weak D match, TRBD1 (5 bases). The CDR3 totals 19 residues. V was trimmed by 2 bases and J by 4 bases, leaving 25 bases between them. Germline CDR1 and CDR2: KGHDR and SFDVKD. CDR3 in amino acids: CATSDSAPGRVTGGTEAFF. The DNA for the CDR3 is TGTGCCACCAGTGATTCTGCCCCAGGGAGGGTAACTGGTGGCACTGAAGCTTTCTTT.

The V gene is TRBV2, the J gene TRBJ1-6, with 8 bases that match TRBD1. Germline loops: CDR1 SNHLY, CDR2 FYNNEI. V lost 5 bases, J lost 4 bases, and 1 base stayed unmatched. The CDR3 sequence is 14 residues long. The CDR3 DNA sequence: TGTGCCAGCAGTAGGACAGGGTATAATTCACCCCTCCACTTT. Its protein is CASSRTGYNSPLHF.